Listed below are T cell receptor beta chains from one sample, sequenced in a study of cytomegalovirus exposure and HLA in healthy donors. This table comes from immunoSEQ multiplex PCR, and its TCRdb copy is limited to in-frame clones, with some not included. Of 180,000 or so clones listed, 9.5% are singletons. Sequenced sample: PBMCs. The receptor source for this set is a woman aged 30 to 39 in good health and CMV-seropositive. CDR3s include the opening cysteine and the closing phenylalanine or tryptophan. Fields, in order: J gene, V gene, D gene, CDR3 protein. A D gene is named only where the DNA matches it firmly.

TRBJ2-1 | TRBV5-4 | NA | CATDGTTYNEQFF
TRBJ2-3 | TRBV4-2 | TRBD2 | CASSRGGTSGTDTQYF
TRBJ2-5 | TRBV2 | NA | CASSEGGSGTQYF
TRBJ2-1 | TRBV6-5 | NA | CASSYSRGASYNEQFF
TRBJ2-1 | TRBV27 | NA | CASVKGTSSYNEQFF
TRBJ1-5 | TRBV19 | NA | CASSIRGDGNQPQHF
TRBJ1-2 | TRBV7-8 | NA | CASRGSGSYGYTF
TRBJ2-1 | TRBV10-2 | NA | CASGFSGGSYNEQFF
TRBJ2-2 | TRBV7-2 | NA | CASRRTLGLSGELFF
TRBJ2-7 | TRBV2 | NA | CASSGQGPYEQYF
TRBJ1-4 | TRBV4-1 | NA | CASSSSQGALATNEKLFF
TRBJ2-7 | TRBV27 | NA | CASSLGGSSYEQYF
TRBJ2-1 | TRBV7-9 | TRBD1 | CASSQTGAFNLIYNEQFF
TRBJ2-7 | TRBV5-1 | NA | CASRSQGGVAYEQYF
TRBJ2-7 | TRBV21-1 | NA | CASSKMNLIGGTGVYEQYF
TRBJ1-3 | TRBV30 | NA | CALNGDTSGNTIYF
TRBJ2-7 | TRBV18 | NA | CASSPPGSAYEQYF
TRBJ2-3 | TRBV9 | NA | CASSVGLRSTDTQYF
TRBJ2-1 | TRBV10-3 | TRBD2 | CAISDSTAGLNEQFF
TRBJ1-2 | TRBV2 | NA | CASSADLGGYGYTF